The 15 T cell receptor beta chains below all came from one sample that was sequenced in a study of CD8+ T cells in alopecia areata. cDNA reverse transcribed from extracted RNA served as the sequencing template. Clones were read by immunoSEQ multiplex PCR, and TCRdb kept only the in-frame ones, dropping some. Among hundreds of thousands of clones listed, approximately 52% were seen once. Sequenced here: CD4+ T cells sorted from blood, sampled at week 0. The receptors come from a human donor with alopecia areata.

This clone was picked up a small number of times. V and J are TRBV5-1 and TRBJ2-2, with TRBD1 identical over 8 bases. After removal of 4 bases from V and 4 bases from J, the junction contained 3 bases not matched to a gene. Germline values: CDR1 SGHRS, CDR2 YFSETQ. The CDR3 extends over 14 amino acids. CDR3 in amino acids: CASSGQGSTGELFF. The CDR3 DNA reads as TGCGCCAGCAGCGGACAGGGATCCACCGGGGAGCTGTTTTTT.

Turning to this clone: One end of the junction is discordant with germline, which a read error may explain. The chain is built from TRBV2 and TRBJ2-3, with TRBD2 matching over 7 bases. This CDR3 has 13 amino acids. Germline V CDR1 and CDR2: SNHLY, FYNNEI. CDR3 protein: CAQAGMSTDTQYF. The CDR3 bases are TGTGCCCAAGCGGGGATGAGCACAGATACACAGTATTTT.

This clone was recorded at least ten times. This chain links TRBV7-9 with TRBJ2-6; TRBD2 matches 7 bases. The CDR3 loop spans 18 amino acids. The germline V gene has CDR1 SEHNR and CDR2 FQNEAQ (reference sequence). Trimming took 5 bases from V and 0 from J; bases not matched to a gene: 10. The CDR3 coding sequence is TGTGCCAGCAGCCCTCGGGGGGTCAGCCTCTCTGGGGCCAACGTCCTGACTTTC. This sequence encodes CASSPRGVSLSGANVLTF.

The genes are TRBV9 and TRBJ2-7; 10 bases line up with TRBD2. Germline CDR1 reads SGDLS; CDR2 reads YYNGEE. The CDR3 covers 16 residues. Germline trimming cut 0 bases from V and 1 base from J; bases unmatched to any gene: 4. This chain's CDR3 is CASSVGASGSSYEQYF. CDR3 DNA sequence: TGTGCCAGCAGCGTAGGTGCTAGCGGGAGTTCCTACGAGCAGTACTTC.

CDR3 nucleotide sequence: TGTGCCAGCATGCCCTCTGGGGCCAACGTCCTGACTTTC. It translates to CASMPSGANVLTF. V gene TRBV6-6 combines with J gene TRBJ2-6; D gene ambiguous. Germline loops: CDR1 MNHNY, CDR2 SVGAGI (reference sequence). Trimming stripped 7 bases from V and 0 bases from J, with 4 bases between. The CDR3 has 13 residues.

The sample holds many counts of this clone. The CDR3 nucleotides are TGCGCCAGCAGCAAAGGACAGGGGAACGAGAACACTGAAGCTTTCTTT. Amino acids: CASSKGQGNENTEAFF. The genes are TRBV4-1 and TRBJ1-1; TRBD1 aligns across 9 bases. CDR1 and CDR2 from the germline V gene are MGHRA and YSYEKL. This CDR3 region has 16 residues. V dropped 5 bases and J dropped 1; count of bases not matched to a gene: 8.

This clone was seen only a few times. V and J are TRBV29-1 and TRBJ2-1, with D hard to call. Trimming removed 7 bases from V and 8 bases from J, with 24 bases in between. The CDR3 spans 15 residues. CDR1 is SQVTM and CDR2 is ANQGSEA in the germline V gene. CDR3 in amino acids: CSGIDRALPGDEQFF. CDR3 coding DNA: TGCAGCGGGATAGATCGGGCCCTACCAGGCGATGAGCAGTTCTTC.

This clone was observed a handful of times. This chain links TRBV15 with TRBJ2-1; D gene unclear. The CDR3 extends over 13 amino acids. Trimming removed 2 bases at V and 16 bases at J, with 18 bases between. Germline CDR1 and CDR2: LNHNV and YYDKDF (reference sequence). The CDR3 region has the DNA TGTGCCACCAGCAGACCTCCTGGCAGCTTGGAATTCTTC. Protein: CATSRPPGSLEFF.

This chain uses TRBV11-2 with TRBJ2-3; perhaps TRBD1 as D (7 bases). The CDR3 totals 16 residues. Germline CDR1 reads SGHAT; CDR2 reads FQNNGV. The V end lost 2 bases, the J end lost 4 bases, and 16 bases lay between the germline ends. The CDR3 is CASSLNGGGAPDTQYF. CDR3 DNA sequence: TGTGCCAGCAGCTTAAACGGAGGGGGCGCCCCAGATACGCAGTATTTT.

This clone was counted a few times. The chain links TRBV30 to TRBJ1-3; D uncertain. The CDR3 consists of 14 residues. V lost 4 bases and J lost 0, with 10 bases in between. Germline V gene lookup returns CDR1 GTSNPN and CDR2 SVGIG (reference sequence). The CDR3 sequence: CAWNRRGSGNTIYF. CDR3 in DNA: TGTGCCTGGAATCGGCGAGGCTCTGGAAACACCATATATTTT.

A few counts support this clone. This sequence joins TRBV7-9 and TRBJ1-3; a weak D match, TRBD1 (6 bases). This CDR3 spans 16 amino acids. Germline-derived CDR1 and CDR2 are SEHNR and FQNEAQ (reference sequence). The germline V and J ends were trimmed by 5 bases and 4 bases, with 18 bases remaining between them. This CDR3 reads CASSPQAGASGNTIYF. In nucleotides, the CDR3 is TGTGCCAGCAGCCCCCAGGCGGGGGCGTCAGGAAACACCATATATTTT.

The rearrangement links TRBV6-5 to TRBJ2-3; no firm D call. The CDR3 is 14 amino acids. The V gene lost 4 bases and the J gene lost 1 base, with 9 bases spanning the gap. CDR1 and CDR2 (germline): MNHEY, SVGAGI. The CDR3 sequence is CASSLVGGTDTQYF. CDR3 DNA sequence: TGTGCCAGCAGTTTGGTCGGAGGCACAGATACGCAGTATTTT.

This clone appeared a few times. The V gene is TRBV30, the J gene TRBJ2-7, with 8 bases identical to TRBD2. CDR3 size: 14 residues. V shed 4 bases, J shed 3 bases, and the junction held 8 bases outside the gene matches. The germline V gene has CDR1 GTSNPN and CDR2 SVGIG (reference sequence). The CDR3 protein is CAWNYPGRGYEQYF. CDR3 nucleotides: TGTGCCTGGAACTACCCCGGGAGGGGCTACGAGCAGTACTTC.

The gene calls are TRBV15 and TRBJ1-1; tentatively, D is TRBD1 (5 bases). The CDR3 is 12 amino acids. CDR1 and CDR2 from the germline V gene are LNHNV and YYDKDF (reference sequence). The germline V and J ends were trimmed by 0 bases and 8 bases, with 7 bases remaining between them. The CDR3, as DNA: TGTGCCACCAGCAGAGATCAGGGAGAAGCTTTCTTT. Translation: CATSRDQGEAFF.

V is TRBV10-3 and J is TRBJ1-5; D is undetermined. CDR1 is ENHRY and CDR2 is SYGVKD in the germline V gene. There are 18 residues in the CDR3. V lost 2 bases and J 4 bases, leaving 21 bases between the germline ends. This chain's CDR3 is CAISETPTHARVNQPQHF. In nucleotides, the CDR3 is TGTGCCATCAGTGAGACGCCCACACATGCAAGAGTGAATCAGCCCCAGCATTTT.